Following are 14 T cell receptor beta chains from one sample sequenced in a study of post-analysis software for immune sequencing data. Whole-study findings and limits: A handful of TRBV segments were more frequent in patients than controls; TRBV5-6, TRBV5-1 and TRBV20-1 belonged to this group.

The TCR beta cDNA libraries carried unique molecular identifiers. One entry per CDR3 protein results from TCRdb running MiXCR on the PCR reads. The sample yields fewer than 850,000 distinct CDR3 sequences, less than 35% seen once. These receptors' antigens are unknown. Sequences were obtained from blood. The receptors were sampled from a girl aged 10 to 17 with multiple sclerosis.

The chain is built from TRBV4-3 and TRBJ1-6; no firm D call. The CDR3 has 13 residues. Trimming took 0 bases from V and 7 from J, leaving 4 bases between them. CDR1 is LGHNA and CDR2 is YSLEER in the germline V gene. The CDR3: CASSQDWNSPLHF. The CDR3 coding sequence is TGCGCCAGCAGCCAAGACTGGAATTCACCCCTCCACTTT.

This clonotype was detected only a few times. The gene calls are TRBV20-1 and TRBJ1-4; no reliable D call. V gave up 3 bases and J gave up 7 bases, with 18 bases separating them. Germline-derived CDR1 and CDR2 are DFQATT and SNEGSKA (reference sequence). The CDR3 spans 15 residues. The CDR3 here is CSASRPSGLVEKLFF. The CDR3 DNA reads as TGCAGTGCTAGTCGCCCCTCCGGTTTGGTTGAAAAACTGTTTTTT.

The V and J genes are TRBV12-3 or TRBV12-4 and TRBJ2-3; no clear D. The CDR3 runs 13 residues. V dropped 0 bases and J dropped 6 bases, with 7 bases sitting between them. CDR3 loop: CASSLAQKDTQYF. The DNA of the CDR3 is TGTGCCAGCAGTTTAGCGCAAAAGGATACGCAGTATTTT.

The J gene is TRBJ2-3, the V gene TRBV20-1; D is unresolved. The CDR3 is 13 amino acids. Germline V gene data show CDR1 as DFQATT and CDR2 as SNEGSKA (reference sequence). V dropped 3 bases and J dropped 2 bases, with 9 bases sitting between them. CDR3: CSARPHITDTQYF. The CDR3 DNA sequence: TGCAGTGCTAGGCCCCATATCACAGATACGCAGTATTTT.

The chain combines TRBV20-1 with TRBJ2-3; D gene unclear. V lost 1 base, J lost 6 bases, and 5 bases lay in between. CDR1 is DFQATT and CDR2 is SNEGSKA in the germline V gene (reference sequence). The CDR3 loop spans 11 amino acids. The CDR3 region has the DNA TGCAGTGCTAGAGTATCGGATACGCAGTATTTT. Encoded protein: CSARVSDTQYF.

V is TRBV29-1 and J is TRBJ2-5, with D perhaps matching TRBD2 (5 bases). Germline V gene sequence: CDR1 SQVTM, CDR2 ANQGSEA. Trimming stripped 2 bases from V and 11 bases from J, with 15 bases between. This CDR3 spans 12 amino acids. In DNA form, the CDR3 reads TGCAGCGTTGAACTAGCCGGGAATGAGCAGTACTTC. Its translation: CSVELAGNEQYF.

This clonotype has ten or more counts. The V and J genes are TRBV20-1 and TRBJ2-2; possibly TRBD1 or TRBD2 for D (5 bases each). Germline V gives CDR1 DFQATT, CDR2 SNEGSKA (reference sequence). Trimming cost V 3 bases and J 3 bases, with 14 bases left between them. CDR3 size: 15 residues. CDR3 in amino acids: CSARISGTDTGELFF. The DNA for the CDR3 is TGCAGTGCTAGGATATCGGGGACGGACACCGGGGAGCTGTTTTTT.

As concerns this clonotype: A much larger clone is a single base away; this may be a read error. The V gene is TRBV12-3 or TRBV12-4, the J gene TRBJ1-2; 8 bases match TRBD1. The CDR3 length is 17 residues. Germline trimming cut 5 bases from V and 7 bases from J; bases unmatched to any gene: 18. The CDR3 here is CASSRSPGSGQGFGYTF. CDR3 DNA: TGTGCCAGCAGTCGATCTCCGGGAAGTGGACAGGGTTTTGGCTACACCTTC.

This clonotype was seen a few times. The chain carries TRBV7-2 and TRBJ1-2; no reliable D call. Trimming removed 7 bases at V and 6 bases at J, with 9 bases between. The CDR3 contains 11 residues. Germline CDR1 SGHTA, CDR2 FQGNSA. DNA for the CDR3: TGTGCCAGCACGCTTAGAGATGGCTACACCTTC. It yields the protein CASTLRDGYTF.

This clonotype has more than one count but fewer than ten. V and J are TRBV12-3 or TRBV12-4 and TRBJ2-5; the match to TRBD1 covers 7 bases. The CDR3 runs 15 residues. With V trimmed by 1 base and J by 1 base, 3 bases remained unmatched. CDR3 bases: TGTGCCAGCAGTTTAGTGGGGACAGTCCAAGAGACCCAGTACTTC. Translated: CASSLVGTVQETQYF.

The CDR3, as DNA: TGTGCCAGCAGCCAAGGATCAGGGCCCTATAGTGGCTACACCTTC. Protein sequence: CASSQGSGPYSGYTF. V usage is TRBV3-1 and J usage is TRBJ1-2; possible D gene TRBD1, 5 bases. Trimming pared 1 base from V and 7 bases from J, leaving 16 bases between. Germline V CDR1 and CDR2: LGHDT, YNNKEL (reference sequence). There are 15 residues in the CDR3. Filled out from reference TRBV3-1 and TRBJ1-2, the complete variable domain reads DTAVSQTPKYLVTQMGNDKSIKCEQNLGHDTMYWYKQDSKKFLKIMFSYNNKELIINETVPNRFSPKSPDKAHLNLHINSLELGDSAVYFCASSQGSGPYSGYTFGSGTRLTVV.

The chain carries TRBV10-3 and TRBJ1-1; D is unclear. This CDR3 has 12 residues. Germline V gene lookup returns CDR1 ENHRY and CDR2 SYGVKD. The germline V and J ends were trimmed by 4 bases and 7 bases, with 10 bases remaining between them. The CDR3 region has the DNA TGTGCCATCAGTGGAGACACTTATGAAGCTTTCTTT. Translation gives CAISGDTYEAFF.

This clonotype was observed a few times. The chain joins TRBV7-6 to TRBJ2-5; D is undetermined. CDR1 is SGHVS and CDR2 is FNYEAQ in the germline V gene. The CDR3 contains 12 residues. With 5 bases removed from V and 5 bases from J, the gap between germline ends came to 9 bases. This chain's CDR3 is CASSPMGETQYF. The CDR3 DNA reads as TGTGCCAGCAGCCCAATGGGGGAGACCCAGTACTTC.

The V and J genes are TRBV28 and TRBJ1-1; D might be TRBD1 (6 bases). Germline CDR1 reads MDHEN; CDR2 reads SYDVKM. This CDR3 region has 12 residues. Trimming took off 3 bases at V and 7 bases at J, with 9 bases between the two ends. DNA of the CDR3: TGTGCCAGCAGTTTCCAGGGGCTTGAAGCTTTCTTT. As protein: CASSFQGLEAFF. Complete variable domain (other parts from reference TRBV28 and TRBJ1-1): DVKVTQSSRYLVKRTGEKVFLECVQDMDHENMFWYRQDPGLGLRLIYFSYDVKMKEKGDIPEGYSVSREKKERFSLILESASTNQTSMYLCASSFQGLEAFFGQGTRLTVV.